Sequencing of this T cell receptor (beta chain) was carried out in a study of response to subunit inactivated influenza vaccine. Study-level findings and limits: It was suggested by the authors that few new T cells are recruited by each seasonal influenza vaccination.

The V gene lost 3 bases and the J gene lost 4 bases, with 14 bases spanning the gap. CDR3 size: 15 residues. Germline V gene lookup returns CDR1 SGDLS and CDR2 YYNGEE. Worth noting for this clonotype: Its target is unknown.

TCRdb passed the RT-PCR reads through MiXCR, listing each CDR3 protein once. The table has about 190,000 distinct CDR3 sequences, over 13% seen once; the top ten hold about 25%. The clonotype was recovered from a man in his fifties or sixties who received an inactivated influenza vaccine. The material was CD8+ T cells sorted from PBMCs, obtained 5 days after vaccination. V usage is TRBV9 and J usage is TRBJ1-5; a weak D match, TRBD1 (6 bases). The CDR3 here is CASSASGTPNQPQHF. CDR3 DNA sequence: TGTGCCAGCAGCGCCTCCGGGACACCTAATCAGCCCCAGCATTTT.